These T cell receptor beta chains were read from a single sample in a study of read filtering for tumor transcriptome and immune sequencing. In TCRdb, the reads were re-called with MiXCR into one record per CDR3 protein. This sample carries around 40,000 distinct CDR3 sequences, roughly 13% of them seen once, and the ten largest clones take 25% to 35%. The sequenced material came from a population of CD138-negative cells sorted from bone marrow. The receptors derive from a donor aged 40 or older with multiple myeloma. The CDR3 runs from the conserved cysteine through the conserved F or W. A D gene is named only where the DNA matches it firmly. Size tells how often a clone was seen (once, few, many) or the class of an expanded clone, and some rows leave it out.

abundance | d_gene | j_gene | v_gene | CDR3aa | CDR3nt
many | NA | TRBJ2-7 | TRBV5-4 | CASSPRQVPYEQYF | TGTGCCAGCAGCCCGAGACAGGTTCCCTACGAGCAGTACTTC
many | NA | TRBJ2-5 | TRBV7-2 | CASSSSGAGIRETQYF | TGTGCCAGCAGCTCCTCTGGGGCGGGAATTAGGGAGACCCAGTACTTC
many | TRBD2 | TRBJ2-1 | TRBV7-9 | CASSPLAGPTNEQFF | TGTGCCAGCAGCCCTCTAGCGGGTCCCACCAATGAGCAGTTCTTC
many | NA | TRBJ2-7 | TRBV11-1 | CASSLGRTNEQYF | TGTGCCAGCAGCTTAGGAAGGACAAACGAGCAGTACTTC
many | NA | TRBJ1-5 | TRBV18 | CASSPEVGRDNQPQHF | TGTGCCAGCTCACCCGAGGTAGGAAGGGACAATCAGCCCCAGCATTTT
many | NA | TRBJ2-6 | TRBV20-1 | CSARGGQGSFGANVLTF | TGCAGTGCTAGAGGCGGGCAGGGTTCCTTTGGGGCCAACGTCCTGACTTTC
many | TRBD2 | TRBJ2-3 | TRBV6-1 | CASSEDPSGRVGDTQYF | TGTGCCAGCAGTGAAGACCCTAGCGGGAGGGTCGGAGATACGCAGTATTTT
many | NA | TRBJ2-4 | TRBV29-1 | CSVVLEGKNIQYF | TGCAGCGTTGTTTTGGAGGGGAAAAACATTCAGTACTTC
many | TRBD1 | TRBJ1-1 | TRBV29-1 | CSAFLTGVYTEAFF | TGCAGCGCATTTCTAACAGGGGTTTACACTGAAGCTTTCTTT
few | TRBD2 | TRBJ2-1 | TRBV11-2 | CASSLDRTSGSIAYNEQFF | TGTGCCAGCAGCTTAGATCGCACTAGCGGGAGTATAGCCTACAATGAGCAGTTCTTC
NA | TRBD2 | TRBJ2-1 | TRBV4-1 | CASSQESASGGHEQLF | TGCGCCAGCAGCCAAGAGTCGGCTAGCGGGGGACATGAGCAGCTCTTC
many | NA | TRBJ2-3 | TRBV27 | CASSSTGLSTDTQYF | TGTGCCAGCAGTTCGACAGGTCTAAGCACAGATACGCAGTATTTT
many | TRBD1 | TRBJ1-5 | TRBV28 | CASSLNRGYNQPQHF | TGTGCCAGCAGTTTAAACAGGGGGTATAATCAGCCCCAGCATTTT
many | TRBD2 | TRBJ2-1 | TRBV7-6 | CASSSRLAGDNEQFF | TGTGCCAGCAGCTCAAGACTAGCGGGAGACAATGAGCAGTTCTTC